This T cell receptor (beta chain) comes out of a study of blood T cells in healthy people across ages. A J-beta primer mix and a sample-barcoded 5' primer were used in a second PCR of roughly 6 to 11 cycles. TCRdb called the 5' RACE reads again in MiXCR, with one record for every CDR3 protein. The data show roughly 800,000 distinct CDR3 sequences, around 25% seen once. Germline values: CDR1 MDHEN, CDR2 SYDVKM. CDR3 length equals 18 residues. V dropped 0 bases and J dropped 0; count of bases not matched to a gene: 6. Separately, the same data were catalogued under a study of T cells of mothers and their children. That report adds: cDNA was synthesized from all extracted RNA at about 1.6 ug per reaction.

This clonotype was sampled from a boy younger than 18 in good health. The chain is built from TRBV28 and TRBJ2-1, with 9 bases matching TRBD2. Source material: blood. DNA of the CDR3: TGTGCCAGCAGTTTATGGTTAGCGGGGGAAAGCTCCTACAATGAGCAGTTCTTC. Translated, it gives CASSLWLAGESSYNEQFF.